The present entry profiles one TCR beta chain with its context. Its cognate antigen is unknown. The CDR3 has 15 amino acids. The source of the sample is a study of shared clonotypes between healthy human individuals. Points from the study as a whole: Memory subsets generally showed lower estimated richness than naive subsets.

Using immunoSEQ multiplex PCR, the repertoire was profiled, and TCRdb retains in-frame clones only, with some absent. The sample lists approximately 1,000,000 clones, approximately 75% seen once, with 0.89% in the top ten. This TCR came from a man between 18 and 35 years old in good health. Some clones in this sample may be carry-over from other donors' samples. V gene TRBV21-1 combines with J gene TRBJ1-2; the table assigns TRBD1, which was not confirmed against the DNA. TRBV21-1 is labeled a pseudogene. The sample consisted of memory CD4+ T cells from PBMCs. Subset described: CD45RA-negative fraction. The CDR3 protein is CASSRQGDSNYGYTF. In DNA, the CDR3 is TGTGCCAGCAGCAGACAGGGGGACTCTAACTATGGCTACACCTTC.